Below are 6 T cell receptor beta chains sequenced from a single sample in a study of shared clonotypes between healthy human individuals. Produced via immunoSEQ multiplex PCR; TCRdb's table is partial and in-frame only. The table includes about 1.5 million clones, around 98% detected once. Material for sequencing was naive CD4+ T cells sorted from blood. As for subset: CD45RA+ positively selected. The receptors originated from a man between 25 and 39 years old in good health.

The rearrangement joins TRBV5-1 to TRBJ2-7, with 8 bases that match TRBD2. Per germline, CDR1 SGHRS and CDR2 YFSETQ. CDR3 length: 16 amino acids. Trimming cost V 4 bases and J 5 bases; bases outside gene matches: 14. The CDR3, as DNA: TGCGCCAGCAGCCTTACTAGCGGCTCCCTTAGAGACGAGCAGTACTTC. This encodes CASSLTSGSLRDEQYF.

The chain couples TRBV9 to TRBJ1-1; unclear D gene. This CDR3 region has 14 residues. V was pared by 0 bases and J by 4 bases, with 10 bases between. Germline V gene data show CDR1 as SGDLS and CDR2 as YYNGEE. For the CDR3, the DNA is TGTGCCAGCAGCGTAGCAGTCGGGATCACTGAAGCTTTCTTT. It is translated as CASSVAVGITEAFF.

The rearrangement joins TRBV4-2 to TRBJ2-3; TRBD2 is a possible D gene (6 bases). Germline V gives CDR1 LGHNA, CDR2 YNFKEQ. The CDR3 is made up of 15 amino acids. Trimming cost V 2 bases and J 1 base, with 10 bases left between them. Here the CDR3 reads CASSQRPGGTDTQYF. Written as DNA, the CDR3 is TGTGCCAGCAGCCAACGTCCGGGAGGCACAGATACGCAGTATTTT.

The V call is TRBV29-1, the J call TRBJ1-1; D remains ambiguous. CDR3 length equals 12 residues. V was trimmed by 7 bases and J by 2 bases, leaving 11 bases between them. CDR1 and CDR2 (germline): SQVTM, ANQGSEA. CDR3 sequence: CSARLFNTEAFF. As DNA, the CDR3 is TGCAGCGCCCGCCTATTCAACACTGAAGCTTTCTTT.

The V call is TRBV6-1, the J call TRBJ1-5; tentative D call: TRBD1 (5 bases). Germline V gives CDR1 MNHNS, CDR2 SASEGT. V was trimmed by 1 base and J by 1 base, leaving 8 bases between them. This CDR3 is built from 15 residues. CDR3 sequence (DNA): TGTGCCAGCAGTGAAGTGGGACCAAGCAATCAGCCCCAGCATTTT. It specifies CASSEVGPSNQPQHF.

The gene calls are TRBV7-8 and TRBJ1-5; TRBD1 matches 9 bases. This CDR3 is 15 amino acids long. The ends lost 3 bases at V and 5 bases at J; junction bases unmatched: 5. Per the germline V gene, CDR1 is SGHVS and CDR2 is FQNEAQ. The CDR3 nucleotides are TGTGCCAGCAGCTTGTGGACAGGGGTGGATCAGCCCCAGCATTTT. It specifies CASSLWTGVDQPQHF. Full variable domain (missing parts from reference TRBV7-8 and TRBJ1-5): GAGVSQSPRYKVAKRGQDVALRCDPISGHVSLFWYQQALGQGPEFLTYFQNEAQLDKSGLPSDRFFAERPEGSVSTLKIQRTQQEDSAVYLCASSLWTGVDQPQHFGDGTRLSIL.